This TCR beta chain emerged from a study of T-cell memory formation after mild COVID-19. Whole-study results and caveats: Pre-infection memory held some responding clones, suggesting pre-existing cross-reactive T cells responded.

This clonotype has only a few counts. Its antigen is still unknown. TCRdb fed the 5' RACE reads into MiXCR, producing one record per CDR3 protein. The data contain over 50,000 distinct CDR3 sequences, roughly 9% of them singletons. The ends were cut back, 0 bases at V and 4 bases at J, with 13 bases in the middle. From germline, CDR1 is LGHNA and CDR2 YNFKEQ. The length of the CDR3 is 15 residues. This receptor was identified in an adult woman who had mild COVID-19 (a few samples of this study predate the infection). Cell type and time point are not known. The specimen was PBMCs or a T cell subset sorted from them (not recorded which). The V gene is TRBV4-2, the J gene TRBJ2-7; possible D gene TRBD2, 6 bases. DNA for the CDR3: TGTGCCAGCAGCCAAGAGTCCCGGGGGTTGTACGAGCAGTACTTC. Its translation is CASSQESRGLYEQYF.